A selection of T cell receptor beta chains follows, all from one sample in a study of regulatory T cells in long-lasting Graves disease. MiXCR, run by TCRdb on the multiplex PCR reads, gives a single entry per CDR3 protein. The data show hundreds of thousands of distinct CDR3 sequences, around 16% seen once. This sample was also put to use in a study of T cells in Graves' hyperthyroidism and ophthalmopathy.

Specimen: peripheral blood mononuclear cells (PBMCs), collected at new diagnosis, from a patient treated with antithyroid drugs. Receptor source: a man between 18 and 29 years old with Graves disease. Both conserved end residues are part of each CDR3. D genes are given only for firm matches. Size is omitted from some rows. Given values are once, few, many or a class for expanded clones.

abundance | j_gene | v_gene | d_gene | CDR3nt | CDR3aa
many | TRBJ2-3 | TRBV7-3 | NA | TGTGCCAGCAGCTTAAAGGTATCGGCGGGGACGGGAGATACGCAGTATTTT | CASSLKVSAGTGDTQYF
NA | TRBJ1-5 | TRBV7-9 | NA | TGTGCCAGCAGCTCGGAGAGAGACAATCAGCCCCAGCATTTT | CASSSERDNQPQHF
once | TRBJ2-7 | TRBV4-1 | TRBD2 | TGCGCCAGCAGCCCAGGGGCTAGCGGGATGGGCGAGCAGTACTTC | CASSPGASGMGEQYF
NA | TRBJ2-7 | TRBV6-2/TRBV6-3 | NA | TGTGCCAGCAGTCGCCAGACCTCCTACGAGCAGTACTTC | CASSRQTSYEQYF
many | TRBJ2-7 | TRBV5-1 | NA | TGCGCCAGCAGCTTGGCAGGGACTCCTACCTACGAGCAGTACTTC | CASSLAGTPTYEQYF
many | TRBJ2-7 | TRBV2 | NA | TGTGCCAGCAGCCCCGACACATACGAGCAGTACTTC | CASSPDTYEQYF
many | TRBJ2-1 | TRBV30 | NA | TGTGCCTGGAGTTTCTGGCGGCCCGACTACAATGAGCAGTTCTTC | CAWSFWRPDYNEQFF
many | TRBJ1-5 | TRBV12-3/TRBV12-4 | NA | TGTGCCAGCAGCCAACAGGGTAGGAGCAATCAGCCCCAGCATTTT | CASSQQGRSNQPQHF
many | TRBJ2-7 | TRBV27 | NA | TGTGCCAGCATGGGGGGACTGTCCTACGAGCAGTACTTC | CASMGGLSYEQYF
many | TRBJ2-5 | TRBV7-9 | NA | TGTGCCTGCCGGGACATGGGTGAGACCCAGTACTTC | CACRDMGETQYF
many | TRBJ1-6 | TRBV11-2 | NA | TGTGCCAGCAGCTTAGCCCCAGATTCACCCCTCCACTTT | CASSLAPDSPLHF
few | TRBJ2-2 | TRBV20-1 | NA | TGCAGTGCTAGAACGGATACGGACACCGGGGAGCTGTTTTTT | CSARTDTDTGELFF
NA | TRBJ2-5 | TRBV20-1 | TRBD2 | TGCAGTGCAACGGGGTCTAGCGGGAGTTTTCAAGAGACCCAGTACTTC | CSATGSSGSFQETQYF
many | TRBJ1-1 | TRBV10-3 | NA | TGTGCCATCAGTGTGGGGCTGAACACTGAAGCTTTCTTT | CAISVGLNTEAFF
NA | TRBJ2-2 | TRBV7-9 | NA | TGTGCCAGCAGCTCAAACGGGCGAGGGGTCTCCGGGGAGCTGTTTTTT | CASSSNGRGVSGELFF
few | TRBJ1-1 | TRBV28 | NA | TGTGCCAGCAGCCTAAGCTCGGAGACGACCACTGAAGCTTTCTTT | CASSLSSETTTEAFF
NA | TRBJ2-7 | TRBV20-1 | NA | TGCAGTGCTAGAGAACCGACGGGGACCTACGAGCAGTACTTC | CSAREPTGTYEQYF
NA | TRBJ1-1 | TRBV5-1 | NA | TGCGCCAGCAGCTTCACGGGGAACACTGAAGCTCTCTTT | CASSFTGNTEALF
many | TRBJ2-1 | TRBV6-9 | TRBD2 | TGTGCCAGCAGTTATTCTCCACTGACTAGCGGTAGGAGAAATGAGCAGTTCTTC | CASSYSPLTSGRRNEQFF
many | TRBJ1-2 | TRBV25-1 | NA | TGTGCCAGCAGTGAAGGAGGCGGGGGGGTAGCCAACTATGGCTACACCTTC | CASSEGGGGVANYGYTF
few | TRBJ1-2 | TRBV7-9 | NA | TGTGCCAGCAGCTTAATCGGGGGGCCGAACTATGGCTACACCTTC | CASSLIGGPNYGYTF
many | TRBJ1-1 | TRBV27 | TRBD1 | TGTGCCAGCAGTCAAGGGGACAGGGTGAACACTGAAGCTTTCTTT | CASSQGDRVNTEAFF